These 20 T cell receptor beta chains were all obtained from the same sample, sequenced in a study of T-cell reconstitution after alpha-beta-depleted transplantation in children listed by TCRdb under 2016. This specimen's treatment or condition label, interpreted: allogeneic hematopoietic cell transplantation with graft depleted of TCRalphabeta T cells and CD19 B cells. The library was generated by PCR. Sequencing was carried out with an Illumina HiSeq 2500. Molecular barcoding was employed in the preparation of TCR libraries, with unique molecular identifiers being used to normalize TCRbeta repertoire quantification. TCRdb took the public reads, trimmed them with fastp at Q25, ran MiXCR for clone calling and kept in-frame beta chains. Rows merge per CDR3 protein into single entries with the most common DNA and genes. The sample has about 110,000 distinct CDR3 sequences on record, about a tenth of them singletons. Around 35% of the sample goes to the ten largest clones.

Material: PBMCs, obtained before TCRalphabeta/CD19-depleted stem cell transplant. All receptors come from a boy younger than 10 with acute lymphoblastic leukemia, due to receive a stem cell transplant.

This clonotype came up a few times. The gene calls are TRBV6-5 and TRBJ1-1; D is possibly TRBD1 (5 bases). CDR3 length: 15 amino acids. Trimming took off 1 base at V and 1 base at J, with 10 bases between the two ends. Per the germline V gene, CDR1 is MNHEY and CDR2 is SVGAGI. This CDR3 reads CASSYLGRKNTEAFF. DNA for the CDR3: TGTGCCAGCAGTTACTTGGGACGTAAGAACACTGAAGCTTTCTTT.

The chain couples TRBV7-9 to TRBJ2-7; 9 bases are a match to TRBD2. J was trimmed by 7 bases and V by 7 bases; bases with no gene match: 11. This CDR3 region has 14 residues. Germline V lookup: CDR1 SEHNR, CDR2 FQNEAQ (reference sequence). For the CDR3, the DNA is TGTGCCAGCACCAAACTGGCGGGAGGGAATGAGCAGTACTTC. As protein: CASTKLAGGNEQYF.

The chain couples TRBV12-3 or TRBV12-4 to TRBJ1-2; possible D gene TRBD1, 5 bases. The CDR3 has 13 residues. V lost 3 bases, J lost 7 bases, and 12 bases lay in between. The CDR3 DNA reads TGTGCCAGCAGTTTTGGGACCCCCTTTGGCTACACCTTC. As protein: CASSFGTPFGYTF.

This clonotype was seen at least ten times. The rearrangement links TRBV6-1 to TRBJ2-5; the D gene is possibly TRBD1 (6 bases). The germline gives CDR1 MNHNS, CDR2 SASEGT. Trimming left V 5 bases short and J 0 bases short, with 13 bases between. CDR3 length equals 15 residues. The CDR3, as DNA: TGTGCCAGCAGTCCGACCGGACAGCACCAAGAGACCCAGTACTTC. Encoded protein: CASSPTGQHQETQYF.

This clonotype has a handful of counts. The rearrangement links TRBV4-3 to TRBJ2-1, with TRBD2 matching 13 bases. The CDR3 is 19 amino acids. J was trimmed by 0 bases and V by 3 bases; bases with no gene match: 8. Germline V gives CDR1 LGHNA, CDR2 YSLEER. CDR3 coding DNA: TGCGCCAGCAGCCAGACTAGCGGGAGGATAACGAACTCCTACAATGAGCAGTTCTTC. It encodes CASSQTSGRITNSYNEQFF.

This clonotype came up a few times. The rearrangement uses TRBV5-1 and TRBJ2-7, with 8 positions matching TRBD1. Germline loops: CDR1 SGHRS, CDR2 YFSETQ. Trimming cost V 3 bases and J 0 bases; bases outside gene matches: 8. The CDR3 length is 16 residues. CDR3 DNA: TGCGCCAGCAGCTCGGACAGGGCCTACCACTCCTACGAGCAGTACTTC. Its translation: CASSSDRAYHSYEQYF.

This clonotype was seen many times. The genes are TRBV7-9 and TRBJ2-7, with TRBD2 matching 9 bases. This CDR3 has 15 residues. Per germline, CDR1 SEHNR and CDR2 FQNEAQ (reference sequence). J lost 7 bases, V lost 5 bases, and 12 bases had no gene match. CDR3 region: CASSEVAGAAREQYF. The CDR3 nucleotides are TGTGCCAGCAGCGAAGTAGCGGGGGCGGCGAGGGAGCAGTACTTC.

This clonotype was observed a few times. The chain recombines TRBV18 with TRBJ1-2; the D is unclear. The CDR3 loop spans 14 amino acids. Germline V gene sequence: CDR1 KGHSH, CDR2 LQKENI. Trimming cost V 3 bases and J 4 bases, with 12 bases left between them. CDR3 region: CASSPRSDGYGYTF. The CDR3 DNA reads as TGTGCCAGCTCACCGCGCTCGGACGGCTATGGCTACACCTTC.

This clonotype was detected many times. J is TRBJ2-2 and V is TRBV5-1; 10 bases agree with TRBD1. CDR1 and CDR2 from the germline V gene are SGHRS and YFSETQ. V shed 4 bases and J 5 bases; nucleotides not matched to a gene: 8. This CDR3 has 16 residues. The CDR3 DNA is TGCGCCAGCAGCCTGACCCGGACAGGGGGGACCGGGGAGCTGTTTTTT. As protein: CASSLTRTGGTGELFF. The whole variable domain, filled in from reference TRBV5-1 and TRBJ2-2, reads KAGVTQTPRYLIKTRGQQVTLSCSPISGHRSVSWYQQTPGQGLQFLFEYFSETQRNKGNFPGRFSGRQFSNSRSEMNVSTLELGDSALYLCASSLTRTGGTGELFFGEGSRLTVL.

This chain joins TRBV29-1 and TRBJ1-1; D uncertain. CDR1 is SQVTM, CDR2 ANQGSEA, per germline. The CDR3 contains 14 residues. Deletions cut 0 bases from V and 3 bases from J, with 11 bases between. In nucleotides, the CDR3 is TGCAGCGTTGAAGATCCAGGCCGGGACACTGAAGCTTTCTTT. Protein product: CSVEDPGRDTEAFF.

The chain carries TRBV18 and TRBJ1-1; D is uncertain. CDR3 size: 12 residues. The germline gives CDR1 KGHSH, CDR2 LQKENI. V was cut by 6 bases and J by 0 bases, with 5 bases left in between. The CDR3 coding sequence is TGTGCCAGCTCGGGGTTGAACACTGAAGCTTTCTTT. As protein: CASSGLNTEAFF.

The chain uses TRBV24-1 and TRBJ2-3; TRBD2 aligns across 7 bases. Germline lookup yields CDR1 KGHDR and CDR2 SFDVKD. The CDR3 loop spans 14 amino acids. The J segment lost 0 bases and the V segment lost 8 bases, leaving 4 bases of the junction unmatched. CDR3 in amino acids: CATMLSGSTDTQYF. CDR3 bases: TGTGCCACCATGCTTAGCGGGAGCACAGATACGCAGTATTTT.

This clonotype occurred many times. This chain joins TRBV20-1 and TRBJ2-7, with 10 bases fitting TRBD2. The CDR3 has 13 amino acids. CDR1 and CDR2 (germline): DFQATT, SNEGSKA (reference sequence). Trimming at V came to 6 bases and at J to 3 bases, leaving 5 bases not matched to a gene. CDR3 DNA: TGCAGTGCCACATCTAGCGGGAGCTACGAGCAGTACTTC. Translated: CSATSSGSYEQYF.

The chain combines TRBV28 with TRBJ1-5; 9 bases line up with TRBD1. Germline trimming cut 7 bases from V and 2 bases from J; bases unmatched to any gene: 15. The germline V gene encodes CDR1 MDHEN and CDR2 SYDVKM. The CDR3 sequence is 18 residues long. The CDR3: CASKPRDRAFMGNQPQHF. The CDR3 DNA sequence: TGTGCCAGCAAGCCCAGGGACAGGGCGTTTATGGGCAATCAGCCCCAGCATTTT.

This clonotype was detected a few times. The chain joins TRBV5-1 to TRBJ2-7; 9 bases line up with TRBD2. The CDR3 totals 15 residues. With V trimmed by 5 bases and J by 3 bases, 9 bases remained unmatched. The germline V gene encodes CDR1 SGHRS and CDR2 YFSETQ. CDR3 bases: TGCGCCAGCAGAACCGCGGGAGGGCCCGTCTACGAGCAGTACTTC. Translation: CASRTAGGPVYEQYF.

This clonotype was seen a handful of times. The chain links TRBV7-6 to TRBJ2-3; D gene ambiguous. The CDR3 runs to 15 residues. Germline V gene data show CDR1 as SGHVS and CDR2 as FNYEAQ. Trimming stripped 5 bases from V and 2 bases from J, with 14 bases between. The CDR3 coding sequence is TGTGCCAGCAGCCCTCAACAGTATACCACAGATACGCAGTATTTT. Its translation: CASSPQQYTTDTQYF.

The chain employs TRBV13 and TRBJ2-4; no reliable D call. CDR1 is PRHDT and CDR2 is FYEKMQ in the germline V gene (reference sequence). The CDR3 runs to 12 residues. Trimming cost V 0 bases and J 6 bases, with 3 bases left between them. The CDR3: CASSLGGNIQYF. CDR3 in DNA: TGTGCCAGCAGCTTAGGGGGAAACATTCAGTACTTC.

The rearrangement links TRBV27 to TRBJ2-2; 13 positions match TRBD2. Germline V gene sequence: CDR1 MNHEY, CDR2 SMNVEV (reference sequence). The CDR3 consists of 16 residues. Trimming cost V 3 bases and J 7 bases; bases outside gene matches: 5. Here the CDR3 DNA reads TGTGCCAGCAGTTTGATACTAGCGGGAGGGTTCGGGGAGCTGTTTTTT. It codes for CASSLILAGGFGELFF.

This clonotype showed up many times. The CDR3 protein is CASSFTISTDTQYF. The CDR3 nucleotides are TGTGCCAGCAGTTTTACTATTAGCACAGATACGCAGTATTTT. This rearrangement joins TRBV7-2 to TRBJ2-3; D unresolved. The V gene's germline CDR1 is SGHTA and CDR2 FQGNSA. The CDR3 extends over 14 amino acids. V was pared by 6 bases and J by 0 bases, with 10 bases between.

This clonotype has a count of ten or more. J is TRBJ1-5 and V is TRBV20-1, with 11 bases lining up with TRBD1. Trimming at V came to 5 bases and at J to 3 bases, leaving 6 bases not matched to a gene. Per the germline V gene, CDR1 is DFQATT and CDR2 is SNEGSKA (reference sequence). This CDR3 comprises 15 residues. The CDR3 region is CSARRDRGNNQPQHF. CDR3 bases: TGCAGTGCTCGCCGGGACAGGGGGAACAATCAGCCCCAGCATTTT.